This entry is about one T cell receptor (beta chain). The data were taken from a study of blood T cell repertoires in COVID-19. Across the whole study: Sample material is recorded as cDNA or gDNA derived from T cells, B-cell-depleted T cells, or PBMCs.

Participants were aged about 18 to 90 years, lived in 20 to 30 US areas, and enrolled virtually. Original methodology: Reference gene primer amplification yielded estimated nucleated cell counts. Profiled with immunoSEQ multiplex PCR; TCRdb holds only in-frame clones, not every one. V, J and clone size were drawn from that table, and D and trimming were deduced from the DNA. This sample yields under 500,000 clones, of which roughly nine tenths are seen a single time; 1.5% to 2% belongs to the top ten. The CDR3 is 15 residues long. Germline V gives CDR1 MGHRA, CDR2 YSYEKL. Trimming took 4 bases from V and 1 from J; bases not matched to a gene: 2.

This rearrangement joins TRBV4-1 to TRBJ1-2; 11 bases are shared with TRBD1. This TCR derives from a woman younger than 30 with acute COVID-19. Sequencing was performed on PBMCs or T cells enriched from blood (not recorded which). The CDR3 reads CASSLGQGVNYGYTF. Written as DNA, the CDR3 is TGCGCCAGCAGCCTGGGACAGGGGGTTAACTATGGCTACACCTTC.